The 14 T cell receptor beta chains in this list originate from one sample, sequenced in a study of T cell responses to AZD1222 COVID-19 vaccine. Some clones are missing from TCRdb's copy, which holds only in-frame ones; the method was immunoSEQ multiplex PCR. Seen here are about 270,000 clones, approximately 94% observed once, and the top ten hold roughly 0.5%. The source was peripheral blood, collected 28 days after the second AZD1222 dose. All receptors derive from an adult who received the AZD1222 COVID-19 vaccine.

The J gene is TRBJ1-2, the V gene TRBV27; D gene ambiguous. V was shortened by 3 bases and J by 5 bases, with 10 bases between the two germline ends. The V gene's germline CDR1 is MNHEY and CDR2 SMNVEV (reference sequence). The CDR3 totals 13 residues. The CDR3 sequence: CASSLSGPYGYTF. The CDR3 bases are TGTGCCAGCAGTTTGTCCGGACCTTATGGCTACACCTTC.

V usage is TRBV24-1 and J usage is TRBJ2-1, with TRBD2 matching over 10 bases. The ends lost 3 bases at V and 7 bases at J; junction bases unmatched: 8. Germline V lookup: CDR1 KGHDR, CDR2 SFDVKD. CDR3 length: 16 residues. In DNA, the CDR3 is TGTGCCACCAGTGATCCTCTAGCGGGAGCTCAGAATGAGCAGTTCTTC. Translation gives CATSDPLAGAQNEQFF.

The sample holds one count of this clone. The chain joins TRBV30 to TRBJ1-3; D not resolved. The CDR3 totals 14 residues. Trimming left V 6 bases short and J 7 bases short, with 19 bases between. CDR1 and CDR2 from the germline V gene are GTSNPN and SVGIG (reference sequence). CDR3 sequence (DNA): TGTGCCTGCCCCCCCGAGTCGGGAAAGAACACCATATATTTT. Its protein product is CACPPESGKNTIYF.

The rearrangement links TRBV5-1 to TRBJ2-7; D may be TRBD1 or TRBD2 (5 bases each). Trimming left V 2 bases short and J 4 bases short, with 10 bases between. The CDR3 has 13 residues. Per germline, CDR1 SGHRS and CDR2 YFSETQ. CDR3 in DNA: TGCGCCAGCAGCTTAGTGGGGGAATACGAGCAGTACTTC. Amino acid sequence: CASSLVGEYEQYF. Full variable domain (missing parts from reference TRBV5-1 and TRBJ2-7): KAGVTQTPRYLIKTRGQQVTLSCSPISGHRSVSWYQQTPGQGLQFLFEYFSETQRNKGNFPGRFSGRQFSNSRSEMNVSTLELGDSALYLCASSLVGEYEQYFGPGTRLTVT.

The chain joins TRBV7-9 to TRBJ2-7; 8 nucleotides line up with TRBD1. This CDR3 is built from 14 residues. The germline CDR1 and CDR2 sequences are SEHNR and FQNEAQ (reference sequence). V dropped 1 base and J dropped 3; count of bases not matched to a gene: 2. This chain's CDR3 is CASSLGDRSYEQYF. The CDR3 DNA reads TGTGCCAGCAGCTTAGGGGACAGGAGCTACGAGCAGTACTTC.

The chain carries TRBV29-1 and TRBJ2-2, with a weak D call TRBD2 (5 bases). The CDR3 has 13 amino acids. Germline V gene sequence: CDR1 SQVTM, CDR2 ANQGSEA. V was shortened by 8 bases and J by 0 bases, with 10 bases between the two germline ends. The CDR3 protein is CSNRGPNTGELFF. The CDR3 DNA reads TGCAGCAATCGAGGGCCGAACACCGGGGAGCTGTTTTTT.

V gene TRBV14 combines with J gene TRBJ2-2; TRBD1 aligns across 12 bases. Trimming took 4 bases from V and 5 from J; bases not matched to a gene: 2. Germline-derived CDR1 and CDR2 are SGHDN and FVKESK. This CDR3 comprises 15 residues. The CDR3, as DNA: TGTGCCAGCAGCCCGGGACAGGGGGCGACCGGGGAGCTGTTTTTT. Amino acid sequence: CASSPGQGATGELFF. Full variable domain (missing parts from reference TRBV14 and TRBJ2-2): EAGVTQFPSHSVIEKGQTVTLRCDPISGHDNLYWYRRVMGKEIKFLLHFVKESKQDESGMPNNRFLAERTGGTYSTLKVQPAELEDSGVYFCASSPGQGATGELFFGEGSRLTVL.

The rearrangement links TRBV7-8 to TRBJ1-2; D gene uncertain. Deletions cut 3 bases from V and 0 bases from J, with 8 bases between. CDR3 size: 14 residues. CDR1 is SGHVS, CDR2 FQNEAQ, per germline. CDR3 region: CASSFSVANYGYTF. The CDR3 DNA is TGTGCCAGCAGCTTTTCAGTAGCTAACTATGGCTACACCTTC.

This clone was recorded once. V is TRBV5-6 and J is TRBJ1-1; D ambiguous. V was trimmed by 2 bases and J by 4 bases, leaving 9 bases between them. CDR1 is SGHDT, CDR2 YYEEEE, per germline. The CDR3 totals 13 residues. The CDR3 DNA is TGTGCCAGCAGCTTTGACATCGCCACTGAAGCTTTCTTT. Translation gives CASSFDIATEAFF.

The genes are TRBV10-2 and TRBJ1-1; 9 nucleotides line up with TRBD1. The CDR3 sequence is 12 residues long. CDR1 is WSHSY, CDR2 SAAADI, per germline. The V gene end was trimmed by 6 bases and the J gene end by 4 bases; junction bases not matched to a gene: 0. CDR3 sequence (DNA): TGCGCCAGCAGGACAGGGGGCACTGAAGCTTTCTTT. This encodes CASRTGGTEAFF.

CDR3 sequence: CASSFFSGSSTDTQYF. CDR3 in DNA: TGTGCCAGCAGTTTCTTTAGCGGGTCTAGCACAGATACGCAGTATTTT. The chain is built from TRBV28 and TRBJ2-3; TRBD2 matches 7 bases. The junction had 6 bases not matched to a gene; V was cut back by 3 bases and J by 0 bases. Germline CDR1 MDHEN, CDR2 SYDVKM. This CDR3 has 16 residues. The entire variable domain, with the rest obtained from reference TRBV28 and TRBJ2-3, is as follows: DVKVTQSSRYLVKRTGEKVFLECVQDMDHENMFWYRQDPGLGLRLIYFSYDVKMKEKGDIPEGYSVSREKKERFSLILESASTNQTSMYLCASSFFSGSSTDTQYFGPGTRLTVL.

This chain connects TRBV5-1 to TRBJ2-3, with TRBD2 matching over 9 bases. Germline V gene lookup returns CDR1 SGHRS and CDR2 YFSETQ. The CDR3 length is 15 residues. V lost 1 base to trimming and J lost 4 bases; unmatched junction nucleotides: 4. CDR3 amino acids: CASSLSAGGADTQYF. The CDR3 nucleotides are TGCGCCAGCAGCTTGTCCGCGGGGGGGGCAGATACGCAGTATTTT.

The chain uses TRBV3-1 (or the pseudogene TRBV3-2) and TRBJ1-5, with D possibly TRBD1 on 5 matching bases. CDR1 and CDR2 (germline): LGHDT, YNNKEL (reference sequence). This CDR3 is 13 amino acids long. The V gene lost 1 base and the J gene lost 5 bases, with 6 bases spanning the gap. CDR3 bases: TGTGCCAGCAGCCAAGTGGGGGATCAGCCCCAGCATTTT. This encodes CASSQVGDQPQHF.

The V gene is TRBV4-1, the J gene TRBJ1-1; D remains ambiguous. Trimming removed 0 bases at V and 1 base at J, with 9 bases between. The CDR3 length is 15 residues. Germline assignment: CDR1 MGHRA and CDR2 YSYEKL. In DNA form, the CDR3 reads TGCGCCAGCAGCCAAGATCCCGTGGGGAACACTGAAGCTTTCTTT. This gives the protein CASSQDPVGNTEAFF.